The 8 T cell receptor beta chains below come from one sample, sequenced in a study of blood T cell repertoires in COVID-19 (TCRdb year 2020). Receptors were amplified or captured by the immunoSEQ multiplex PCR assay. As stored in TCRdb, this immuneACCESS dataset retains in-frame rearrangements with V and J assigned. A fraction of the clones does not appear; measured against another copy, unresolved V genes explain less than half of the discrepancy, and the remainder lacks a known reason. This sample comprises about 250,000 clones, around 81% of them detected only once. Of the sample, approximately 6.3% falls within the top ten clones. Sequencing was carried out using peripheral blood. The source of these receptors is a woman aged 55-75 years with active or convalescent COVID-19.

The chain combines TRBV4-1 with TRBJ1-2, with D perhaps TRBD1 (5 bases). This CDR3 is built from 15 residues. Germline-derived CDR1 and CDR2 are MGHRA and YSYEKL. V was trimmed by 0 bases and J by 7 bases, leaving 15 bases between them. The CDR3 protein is CASSQDRGRVGGYTF. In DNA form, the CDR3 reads TGCGCCAGCAGCCAAGATAGAGGCAGGGTTGGTGGCTACACCTTC.

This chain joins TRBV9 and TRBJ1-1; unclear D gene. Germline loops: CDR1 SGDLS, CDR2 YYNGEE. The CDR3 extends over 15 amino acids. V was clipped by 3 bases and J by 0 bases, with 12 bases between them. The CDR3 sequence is CASSAAGDLNTEAFF. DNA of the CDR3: TGTGCCAGCAGCGCAGCAGGTGATTTGAACACTGAAGCTTTCTTT. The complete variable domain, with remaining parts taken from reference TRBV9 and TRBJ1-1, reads DSGVTQTPKHLITATGQRVTLRCSPRSGDLSVYWYQQSLDQGLQFLIQYYNGEERAKGNILERFSAQQFPDLHSELNLSSLELGDSALYFCASSAAGDLNTEAFFGQGTRLTVV.

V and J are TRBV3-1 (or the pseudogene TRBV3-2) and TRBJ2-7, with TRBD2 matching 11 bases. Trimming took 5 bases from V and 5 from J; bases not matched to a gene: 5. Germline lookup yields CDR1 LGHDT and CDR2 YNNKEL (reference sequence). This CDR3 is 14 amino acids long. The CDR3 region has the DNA TGTGCCAGCAGCAAACTAGCGGGAGCAAACGAGCAGTACTTC. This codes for CASSKLAGANEQYF.

CDR3 nucleotide sequence: TGTGCCAGCAGCCCGGGGTACGGTAGCTATGGCTACACCTTC. Amino acid sequence: CASSPGYGSYGYTF. The chain carries TRBV3-1 (or the pseudogene TRBV3-2) and TRBJ1-2; no definite D call. The germline CDR1 and CDR2 sequences are LGHDT and YNNKEL (reference sequence). The V gene lost 4 bases and the J gene lost 4 bases, with 13 bases spanning the gap. The CDR3 has 14 residues.

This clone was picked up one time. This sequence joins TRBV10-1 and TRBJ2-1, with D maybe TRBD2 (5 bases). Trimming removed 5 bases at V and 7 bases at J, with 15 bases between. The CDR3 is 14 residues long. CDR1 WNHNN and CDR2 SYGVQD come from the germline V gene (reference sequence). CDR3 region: CASSLGGFGNEQFF. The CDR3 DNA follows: TGCGCCAGCAGTCTAGGAGGTTTTGGGAATGAGCAGTTCTTC.

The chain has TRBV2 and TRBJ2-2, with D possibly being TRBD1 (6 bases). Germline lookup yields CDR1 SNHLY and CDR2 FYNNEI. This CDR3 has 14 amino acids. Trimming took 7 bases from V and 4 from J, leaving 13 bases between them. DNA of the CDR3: TGTGCCAGCACGGACAGTCGCGGCACCGGGGAGCTGTTTTTT. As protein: CASTDSRGTGELFF.

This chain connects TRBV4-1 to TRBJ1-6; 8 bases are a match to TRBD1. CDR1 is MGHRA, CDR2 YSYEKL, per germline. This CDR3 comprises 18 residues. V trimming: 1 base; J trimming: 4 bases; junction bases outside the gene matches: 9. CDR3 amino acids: CASSQARAGGGYNSPLHF. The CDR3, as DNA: TGCGCCAGCAGCCAAGCCCGGGCAGGGGGCGGGTATAATTCACCCCTCCACTTT.

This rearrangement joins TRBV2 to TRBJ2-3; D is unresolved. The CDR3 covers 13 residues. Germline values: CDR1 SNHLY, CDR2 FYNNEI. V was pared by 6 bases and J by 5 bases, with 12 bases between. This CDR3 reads CASSVIARDTQYF. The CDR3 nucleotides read TGTGCCAGCAGCGTTATAGCAAGAGATACGCAGTATTTT.